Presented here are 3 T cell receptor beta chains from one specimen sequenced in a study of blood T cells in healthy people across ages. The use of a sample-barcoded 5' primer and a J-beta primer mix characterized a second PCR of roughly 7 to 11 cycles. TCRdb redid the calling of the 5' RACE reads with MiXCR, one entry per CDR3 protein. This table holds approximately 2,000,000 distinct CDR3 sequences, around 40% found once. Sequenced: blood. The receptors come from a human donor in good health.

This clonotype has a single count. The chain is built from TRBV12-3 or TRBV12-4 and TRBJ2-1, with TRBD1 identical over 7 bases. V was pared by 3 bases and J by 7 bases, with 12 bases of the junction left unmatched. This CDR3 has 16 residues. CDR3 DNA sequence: TGTGCCAGCAGTTTGGGGCTAGGGGGCGTTTGGAATGAGCAGTTCTTC. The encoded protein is CASSLGLGGVWNEQFF.

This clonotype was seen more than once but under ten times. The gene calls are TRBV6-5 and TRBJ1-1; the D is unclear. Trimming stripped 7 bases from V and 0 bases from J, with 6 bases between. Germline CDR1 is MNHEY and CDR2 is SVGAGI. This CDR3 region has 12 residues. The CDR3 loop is CASTSMNTEAFF. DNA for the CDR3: TGTGCCAGCACTTCTATGAACACTGAAGCTTTCTTT.

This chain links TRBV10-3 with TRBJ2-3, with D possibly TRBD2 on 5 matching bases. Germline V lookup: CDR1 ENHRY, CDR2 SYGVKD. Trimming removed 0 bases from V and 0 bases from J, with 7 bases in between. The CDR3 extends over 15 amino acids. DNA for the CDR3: TGTGCCATCAGTGAGTCCCGGGGAAGCACAGATACGCAGTATTTT. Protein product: CAISESRGSTDTQYF.